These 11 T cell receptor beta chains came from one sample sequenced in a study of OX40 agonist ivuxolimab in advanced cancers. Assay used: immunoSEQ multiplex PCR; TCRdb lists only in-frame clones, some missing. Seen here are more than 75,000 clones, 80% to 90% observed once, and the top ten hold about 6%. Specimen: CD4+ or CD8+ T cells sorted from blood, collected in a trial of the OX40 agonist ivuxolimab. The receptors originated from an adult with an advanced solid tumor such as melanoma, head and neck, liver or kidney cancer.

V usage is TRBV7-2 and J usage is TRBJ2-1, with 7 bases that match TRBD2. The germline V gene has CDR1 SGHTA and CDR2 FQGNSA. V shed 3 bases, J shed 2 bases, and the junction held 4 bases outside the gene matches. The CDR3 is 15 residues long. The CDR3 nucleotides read TGTGCCAGCAGCTTGGGCGGGAGTACCTACAATGAGCAGTTCTTC. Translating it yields CASSLGGSTYNEQFF. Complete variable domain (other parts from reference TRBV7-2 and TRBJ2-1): GAGVSQSPSNKVTEKGKDVELRCDPISGHTALYWYRQSLGQGLEFLIYFQGNSAPDKSGLPSDRFSAERTGGSVSTLTIQRTQQEDSAVYLCASSLGGSTYNEQFFGPGTRLTVL.

CDR3 bases: TGTGCCAGCAGCTTTTCTAGCGGGAACTCCTACGAGCAGTACTTC. It specifies CASSFSSGNSYEQYF. The genes are TRBV7-2 and TRBJ2-7; TRBD2 aligns across 9 bases. The V gene end was trimmed by 3 bases and the J gene end by 0 bases; junction bases not matched to a gene: 3. The germline CDR1 and CDR2 sequences are SGHTA and FQGNSA. The CDR3 runs to 15 residues.

This chain's CDR3 is CASSDRGFGNTIYF. The DNA of the CDR3 is TGCGCCAGCAGCGACAGGGGGTTTGGAAACACCATATATTTT. The V call is TRBV5-1, the J call TRBJ1-3; 9 nucleotides align to TRBD1. Per germline, CDR1 SGHRS and CDR2 YFSETQ. CDR3 length: 14 residues. V was pared by 4 bases and J by 3 bases, with 2 bases of the junction left unmatched.

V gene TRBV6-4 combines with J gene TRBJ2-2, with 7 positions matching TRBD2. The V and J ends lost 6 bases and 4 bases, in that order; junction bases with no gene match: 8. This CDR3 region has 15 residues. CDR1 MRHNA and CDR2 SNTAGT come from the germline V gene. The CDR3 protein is CASREYGGGTGELFF. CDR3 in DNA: TGTGCCAGCAGAGAGTACGGCGGGGGCACCGGGGAGCTGTTTTTT.

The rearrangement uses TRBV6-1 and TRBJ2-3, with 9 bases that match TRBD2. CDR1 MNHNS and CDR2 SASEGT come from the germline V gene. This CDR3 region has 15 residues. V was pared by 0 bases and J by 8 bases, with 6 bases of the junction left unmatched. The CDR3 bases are TGTGCCAGCAGTGAAGCGCGGCGGGGGGGCGTTACGCAGTATTTT. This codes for CASSEARRGGVTQYF.

The CDR3 loop is CASRDRGTDTQYF. The CDR3 nucleotides are TGTGCCAGCAGGGACAGGGGGACAGATACGCAGTATTTT. V is TRBV19 and J is TRBJ2-3; 11 nucleotides line up with TRBD1. CDR3 length: 13 amino acids. Trimming took 9 bases from V and 3 from J; bases not matched to a gene: 2. In germline, CDR1 is LNHDA, CDR2 SQIVND (reference sequence).

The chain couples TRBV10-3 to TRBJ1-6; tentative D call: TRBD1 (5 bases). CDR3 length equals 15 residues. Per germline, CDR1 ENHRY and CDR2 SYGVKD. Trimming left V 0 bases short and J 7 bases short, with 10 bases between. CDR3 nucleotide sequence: TGTGCCATCAGTGAGTCTTCAGGGAAGAATTCACCCCTCCACTTT. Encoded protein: CAISESSGKNSPLHF.

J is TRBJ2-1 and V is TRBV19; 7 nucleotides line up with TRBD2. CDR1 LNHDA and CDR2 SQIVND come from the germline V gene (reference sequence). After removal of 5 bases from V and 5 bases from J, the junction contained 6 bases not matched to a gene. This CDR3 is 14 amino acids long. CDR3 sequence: CASSPLAVNNEQFF. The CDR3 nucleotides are TGTGCCAGTAGTCCCCTAGCGGTGAACAATGAGCAGTTCTTC.

The CDR3 nucleotides read TGTGCCAGCAGCGCTAGCGGGGTGAACACCGGGGAGCTGTTTTTT. Amino acids: CASSASGVNTGELFF. J is TRBJ2-2 and V is TRBV7-2; 9 bases map to TRBD2. The germline V gene encodes CDR1 SGHTA and CDR2 FQGNSA. CDR3 length equals 15 residues. Trimming cost V 5 bases and J 1 base; bases outside gene matches: 2.

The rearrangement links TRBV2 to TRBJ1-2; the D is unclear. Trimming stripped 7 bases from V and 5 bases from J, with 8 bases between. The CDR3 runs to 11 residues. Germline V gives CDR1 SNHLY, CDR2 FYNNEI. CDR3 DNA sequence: TGTGCCAGCAATGAGGGATATGGCTACACCTTC. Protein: CASNEGYGYTF.

The CDR3 coding sequence is TGTGCCAGCAGCCAAAACTCCTACAATGAGCAGTTCTTC. Translating it yields CASSQNSYNEQFF. The chain has TRBV4-2 and TRBJ2-1; D not certain. This CDR3 contains 13 residues. Germline loops: CDR1 LGHNA, CDR2 YNFKEQ. The ends were cut back, 2 bases at V and 0 bases at J, with 2 bases in the middle.